This T cell receptor (beta chain) was retrieved from a study of early T cells in non-severe SARS-CoV-2 infection. Each cDNA molecule carried a unique molecular identifier. A single record per CDR3 protein comes from TCRdb applying MiXCR to the 5' RACE reads. Among some 110,000 distinct CDR3 sequences listed, more than 13% were seen once. V was shortened by 1 base and J by 7 bases, with 16 bases between the two germline ends. This CDR3 contains 15 residues. Germline V gives CDR1 SGHTA, CDR2 FQGNSA. The sequencing sample was made of whole blood. The chain carries TRBV7-2 and TRBJ1-2; D is unresolved. The clonotype comes from an adult who was a healthcare worker with PCR-confirmed SARS-CoV-2 infection or an uninfected control (not recorded which). This CDR3 is CASSLVKNGRPGYTF. CDR3 bases: TGTGCCAGCAGCTTAGTCAAGAATGGCAGACCTGGCTACACCTTC.